This T cell receptor (beta chain) was captured in a study of T cell changes during pregnancy in multiple sclerosis. The CDR3 loop spans 12 amino acids. Trimming shortened V by 5 bases and J by 7 bases, and 12 bases separated the two germline ends. CDR1 and CDR2 from the germline V gene are SGHTA and FQGNSA. The assay was immunoSEQ multiplex PCR, and TCRdb's table has in-frame clones only and misses some. The data hold some 74,000 clones, with approximately 92% observed a single time. This specimen was peripheral blood, taken before pregnancy. This sequence joins TRBV7-2 and TRBJ2-7, with TRBD1 as a possible D gene (6 bases). This clonotype was sampled from a female donor with multiple sclerosis, enrolled in a pregnancy study. The CDR3 nucleotides are TGTGCCAGCAGCCCTACAGGGATTGAGCAGTACTTC. Protein sequence: CASSPTGIEQYF.